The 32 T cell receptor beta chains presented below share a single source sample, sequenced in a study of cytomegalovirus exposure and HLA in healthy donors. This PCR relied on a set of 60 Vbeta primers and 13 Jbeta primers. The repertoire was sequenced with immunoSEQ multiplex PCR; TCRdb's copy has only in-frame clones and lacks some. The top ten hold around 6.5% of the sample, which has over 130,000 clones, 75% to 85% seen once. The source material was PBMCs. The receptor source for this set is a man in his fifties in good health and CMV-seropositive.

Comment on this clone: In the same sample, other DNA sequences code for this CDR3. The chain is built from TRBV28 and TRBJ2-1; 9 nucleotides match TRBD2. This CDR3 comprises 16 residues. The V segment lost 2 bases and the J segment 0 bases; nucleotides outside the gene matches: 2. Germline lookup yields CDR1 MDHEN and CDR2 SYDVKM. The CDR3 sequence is CASSLGGGGSYNEQFF. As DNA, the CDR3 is TGTGCCAGCAGTTTAGGCGGGGGGGGCTCCTACAATGAGCAGTTCTTC.

In DNA form, the CDR3 reads TGTGCCAGCAAGACAGGGGGCCCCGGCTACGAGCAGTACTTC. Its protein product is CASKTGGPGYEQYF. The chain couples TRBV28 to TRBJ2-7, with TRBD1 matching over 10 bases. Germline V gene sequence: CDR1 MDHEN, CDR2 SYDVKM. This CDR3 has 14 amino acids. V was pared by 7 bases and J by 3 bases, with 6 bases of the junction left unmatched.

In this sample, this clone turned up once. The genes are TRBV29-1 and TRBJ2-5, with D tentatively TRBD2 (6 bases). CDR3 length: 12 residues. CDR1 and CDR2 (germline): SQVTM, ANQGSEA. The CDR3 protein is CSAGQGEETQYF. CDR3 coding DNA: TGCAGTGCGGGGCAGGGTGAAGAGACCCAGTACTTC.

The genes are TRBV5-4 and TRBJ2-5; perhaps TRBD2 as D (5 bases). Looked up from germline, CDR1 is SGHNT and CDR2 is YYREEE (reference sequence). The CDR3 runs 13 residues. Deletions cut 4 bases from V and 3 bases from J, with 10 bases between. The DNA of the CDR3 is TGTGCCAGCAGCCATAGCGAAGAAGAGACCCAGTACTTC. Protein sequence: CASSHSEEETQYF.

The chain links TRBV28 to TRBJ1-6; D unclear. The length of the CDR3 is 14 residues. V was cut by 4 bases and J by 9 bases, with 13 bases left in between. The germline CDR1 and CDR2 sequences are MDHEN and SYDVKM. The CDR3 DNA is TGTGCCAGCAGTTATCCTCTTACCGGTTCACCCCTCCACTTT. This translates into CASSYPLTGSPLHF.

CDR3 coding DNA: TGTGCCAGCAGCGCCGAACTAGCGTCGGATTGCACAGATACGCAGTATTTT. Residues: CASSAELASDCTDTQYF. The chain is built from TRBV21-1 and TRBJ2-3; the table's D call of TRBD2 was not tested on the DNA. TRBV21-1 is flagged as a pseudogene. The CDR3 has 17 amino acids.

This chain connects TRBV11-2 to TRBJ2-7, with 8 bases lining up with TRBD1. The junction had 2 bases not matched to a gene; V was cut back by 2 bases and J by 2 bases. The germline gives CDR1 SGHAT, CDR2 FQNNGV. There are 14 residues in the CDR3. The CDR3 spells CASSLNRGAYEQYF. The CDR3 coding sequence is TGTGCCAGCAGCTTAAACAGGGGGGCCTACGAGCAGTACTTC.

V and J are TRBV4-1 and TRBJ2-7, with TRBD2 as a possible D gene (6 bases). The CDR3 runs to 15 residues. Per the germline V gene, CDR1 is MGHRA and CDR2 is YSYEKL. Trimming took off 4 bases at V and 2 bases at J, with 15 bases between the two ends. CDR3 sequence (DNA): TGCGCCAGCAGCCTTAGCGGTAGCCCAACCTACGAGCAGTACTTC. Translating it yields CASSLSGSPTYEQYF.

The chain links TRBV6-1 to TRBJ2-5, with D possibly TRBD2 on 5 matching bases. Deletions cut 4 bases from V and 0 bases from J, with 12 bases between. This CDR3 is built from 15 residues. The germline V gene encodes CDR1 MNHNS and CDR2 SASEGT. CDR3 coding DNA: TGTGCCAGCAGTGTTTTTCGGACTTACCAAGAGACCCAGTACTTC. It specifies CASSVFRTYQETQYF.

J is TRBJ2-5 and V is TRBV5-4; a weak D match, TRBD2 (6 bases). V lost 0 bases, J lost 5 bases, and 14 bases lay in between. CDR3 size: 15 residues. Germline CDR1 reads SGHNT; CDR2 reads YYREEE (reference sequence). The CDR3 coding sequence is TGTGCCAGCAGCTTGGGCGGGGAAGGAGGGGAGACCCAGTACTTC. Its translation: CASSLGGEGGETQYF.

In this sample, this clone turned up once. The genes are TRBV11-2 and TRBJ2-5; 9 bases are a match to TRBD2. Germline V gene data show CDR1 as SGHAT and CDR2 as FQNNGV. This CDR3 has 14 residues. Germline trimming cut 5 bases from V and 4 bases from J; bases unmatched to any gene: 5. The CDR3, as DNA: TGTGCCAGCAGCCCCCTAGCGGGACTAGAGACCCAGTACTTC. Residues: CASSPLAGLETQYF.

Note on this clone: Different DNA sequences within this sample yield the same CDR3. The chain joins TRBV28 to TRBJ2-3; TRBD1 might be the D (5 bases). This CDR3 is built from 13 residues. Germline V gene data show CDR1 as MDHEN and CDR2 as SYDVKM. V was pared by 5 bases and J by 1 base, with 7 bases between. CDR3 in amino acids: CASSPQGTDTQYF. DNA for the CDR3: TGTGCCAGCAGTCCACAGGGCACAGATACGCAGTATTTT.

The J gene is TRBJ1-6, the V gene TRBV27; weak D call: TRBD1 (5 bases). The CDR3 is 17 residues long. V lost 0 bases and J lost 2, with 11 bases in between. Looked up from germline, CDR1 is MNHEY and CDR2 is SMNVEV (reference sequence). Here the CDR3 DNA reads TGTGCCAGCAGTTTATCGGGACTACTTACCTATAATTCACCCCTCCACTTT. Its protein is CASSLSGLLTYNSPLHF.

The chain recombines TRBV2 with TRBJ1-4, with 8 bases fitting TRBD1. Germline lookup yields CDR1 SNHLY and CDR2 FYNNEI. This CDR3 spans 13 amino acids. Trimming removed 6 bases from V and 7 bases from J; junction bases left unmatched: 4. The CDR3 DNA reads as TGTGCCAGCAGCACGACAGGGGCTGAAAAACTGTTTTTT. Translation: CASSTTGAEKLFF.

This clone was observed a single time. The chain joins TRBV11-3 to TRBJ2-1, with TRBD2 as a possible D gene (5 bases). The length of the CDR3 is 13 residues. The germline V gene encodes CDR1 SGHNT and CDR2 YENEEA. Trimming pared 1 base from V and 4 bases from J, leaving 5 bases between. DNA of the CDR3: TGTGCCAGCAGCTTAGGCGGGTACAATGAGCAGTTCTTC. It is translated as CASSLGGYNEQFF.

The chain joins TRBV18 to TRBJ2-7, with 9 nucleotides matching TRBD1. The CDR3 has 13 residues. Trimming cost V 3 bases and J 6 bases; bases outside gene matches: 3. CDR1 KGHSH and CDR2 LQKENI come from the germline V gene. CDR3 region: CASSPTGGGEQYF. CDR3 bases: TGTGCCAGCTCACCGACAGGGGGGGGCGAGCAGTACTTC.

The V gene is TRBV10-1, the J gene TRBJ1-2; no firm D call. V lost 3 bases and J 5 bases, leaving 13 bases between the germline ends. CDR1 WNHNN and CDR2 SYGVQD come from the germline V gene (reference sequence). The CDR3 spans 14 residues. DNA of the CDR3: TGCGCCAGCAGTGATACGGGATTTTCTTATGGCTACACCTTC. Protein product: CASSDTGFSYGYTF.

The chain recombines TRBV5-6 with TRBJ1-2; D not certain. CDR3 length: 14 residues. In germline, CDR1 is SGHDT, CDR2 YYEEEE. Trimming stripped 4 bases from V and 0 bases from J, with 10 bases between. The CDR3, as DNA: TGTGCCAGCAGCCCCGGACTCTCTAACTATGGCTACACCTTC. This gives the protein CASSPGLSNYGYTF.

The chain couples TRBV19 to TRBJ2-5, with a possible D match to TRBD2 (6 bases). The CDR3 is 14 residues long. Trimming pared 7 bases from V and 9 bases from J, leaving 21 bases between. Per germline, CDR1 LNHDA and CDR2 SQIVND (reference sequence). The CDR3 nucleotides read TGTGCCAGTAAACCGGGACTCGGGTTGGCGGCCCAGTACTTC. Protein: CASKPGLGLAAQYF.

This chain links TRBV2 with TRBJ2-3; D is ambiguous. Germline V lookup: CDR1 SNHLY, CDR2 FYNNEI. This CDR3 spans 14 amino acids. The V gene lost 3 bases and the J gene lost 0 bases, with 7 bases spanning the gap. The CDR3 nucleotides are TGTGCCAGCAGTGACCGAGCTAGCACAGATACGCAGTATTTT. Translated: CASSDRASTDTQYF.

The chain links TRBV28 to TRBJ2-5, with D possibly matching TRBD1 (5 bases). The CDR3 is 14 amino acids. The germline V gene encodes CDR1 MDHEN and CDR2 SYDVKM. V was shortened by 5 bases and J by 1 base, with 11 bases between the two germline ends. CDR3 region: CASSPGQVQETQYF. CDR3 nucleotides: TGTGCCAGCAGTCCAGGACAAGTCCAAGAGACCCAGTACTTC.

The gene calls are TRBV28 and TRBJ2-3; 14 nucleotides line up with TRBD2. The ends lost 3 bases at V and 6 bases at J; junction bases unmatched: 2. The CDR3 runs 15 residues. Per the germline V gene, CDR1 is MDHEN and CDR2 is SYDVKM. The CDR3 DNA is TGTGCCAGCAGTTTTAGGACTAGCGGGAGGGATACGCAGTATTTT. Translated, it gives CASSFRTSGRDTQYF. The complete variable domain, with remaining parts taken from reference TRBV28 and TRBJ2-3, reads DVKVTQSSRYLVKRTGEKVFLECVQDMDHENMFWYRQDPGLGLRLIYFSYDVKMKEKGDIPEGYSVSREKKERFSLILESASTNQTSMYLCASSFRTSGRDTQYFGPGTRLTVL.

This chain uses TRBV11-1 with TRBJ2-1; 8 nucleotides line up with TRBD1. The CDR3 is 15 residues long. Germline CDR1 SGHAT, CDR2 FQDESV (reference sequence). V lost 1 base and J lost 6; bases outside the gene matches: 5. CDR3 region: CASSLGTGLANEQFF. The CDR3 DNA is TGTGCCAGCAGCTTAGGGACAGGGTTGGCCAATGAGCAGTTCTTC. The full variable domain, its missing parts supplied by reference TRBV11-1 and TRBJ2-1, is EAEVAQSPRYKITEKSQAVAFWCDPISGHATLYWYRQILGQGPELLVQFQDESVVDDSQLPKDRFSAERLKGVDSTLKIQPAELGDSAMYLCASSLGTGLANEQFFGPGTRLTVL.

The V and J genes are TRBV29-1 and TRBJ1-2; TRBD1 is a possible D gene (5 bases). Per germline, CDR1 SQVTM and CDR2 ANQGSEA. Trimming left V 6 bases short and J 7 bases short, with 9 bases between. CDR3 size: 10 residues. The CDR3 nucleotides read TGCAGCGTAGACAGCCCTGGCTACACCTTC. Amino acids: CSVDSPGYTF.

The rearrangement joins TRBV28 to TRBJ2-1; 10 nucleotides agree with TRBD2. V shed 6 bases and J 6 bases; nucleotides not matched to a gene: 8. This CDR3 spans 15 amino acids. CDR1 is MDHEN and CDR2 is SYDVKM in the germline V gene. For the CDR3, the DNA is TGTGCCAGCAGCTTCCTAGCGGGAGCTACCAATGAGCAGTTCTTC. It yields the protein CASSFLAGATNEQFF.

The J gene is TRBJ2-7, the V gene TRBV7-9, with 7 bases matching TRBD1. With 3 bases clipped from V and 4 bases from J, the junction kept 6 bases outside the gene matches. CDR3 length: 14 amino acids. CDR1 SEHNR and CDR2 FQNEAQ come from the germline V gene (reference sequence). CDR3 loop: CASSFTGVLYEQYF. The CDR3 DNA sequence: TGTGCCAGCAGCTTCACAGGGGTCCTATACGAGCAGTACTTC.

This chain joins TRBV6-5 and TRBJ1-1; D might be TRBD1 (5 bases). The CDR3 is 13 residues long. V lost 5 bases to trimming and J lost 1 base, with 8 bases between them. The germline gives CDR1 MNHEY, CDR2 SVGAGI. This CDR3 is CASSKQENTEAFF. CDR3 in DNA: TGTGCCAGCAGTAAACAGGAGAACACTGAAGCTTTCTTT.

CDR3 sequence (DNA): TGTGCCAGCAGCCCGACGCCGGGACTAGCGGGAGAATGGTACTACAATGAGCAGTTCTTC. This codes for CASSPTPGLAGEWYYNEQFF. The V call is TRBV13, the J call TRBJ2-1; 14 nucleotides agree with TRBD2. Germline loops: CDR1 PRHDT, CDR2 FYEKMQ (reference sequence). The V gene end was trimmed by 5 bases and the J gene end by 3 bases; junction bases not matched to a gene: 15. The CDR3 runs 20 residues.

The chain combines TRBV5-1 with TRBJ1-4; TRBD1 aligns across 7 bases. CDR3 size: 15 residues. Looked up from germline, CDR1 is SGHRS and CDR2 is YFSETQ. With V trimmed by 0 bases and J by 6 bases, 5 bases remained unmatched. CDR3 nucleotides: TGCGCCAGCAGCTTGGGGGGGACAGTGGATGAAAAACTGTTTTTT. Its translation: CASSLGGTVDEKLFF.

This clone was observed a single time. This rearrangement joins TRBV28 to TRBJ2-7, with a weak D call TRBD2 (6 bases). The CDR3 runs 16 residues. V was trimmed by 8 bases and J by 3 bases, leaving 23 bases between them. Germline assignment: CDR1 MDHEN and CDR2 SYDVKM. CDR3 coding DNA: TGTGCCAGCGCCACCAACCGGGGGTGGAAGAGCTACGAGCAGTACTTC. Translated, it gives CASATNRGWKSYEQYF.

This CDR3 reads CASSSQGANADTQYF. DNA for the CDR3: TGCGCCAGCAGCTCCCAGGGGGCCAATGCAGATACGCAGTATTTT. The chain carries TRBV5-1 and TRBJ2-3, with 8 bases identical to TRBD1. This CDR3 has 15 residues. With 3 bases clipped from V and 4 bases from J, the junction kept 7 bases outside the gene matches. CDR1 and CDR2 from the germline V gene are SGHRS and YFSETQ. The full variable domain, with the rest looked up from reference TRBV5-1 and TRBJ2-3, is KAGVTQTPRYLIKTRGQQVTLSCSPISGHRSVSWYQQTPGQGLQFLFEYFSETQRNKGNFPGRFSGRQFSNSRSEMNVSTLELGDSALYLCASSSQGANADTQYFGPGTRLTVL.

CDR3 sequence: CASRPTGDNSPLHF. The CDR3 DNA reads TGTGCCAGCCGCCCTACAGGGGATAATTCACCCCTCCACTTT. The rearrangement uses TRBV6-6 and TRBJ1-6; 7 bases are shared with TRBD1. The J segment lost 5 bases and the V segment lost 8 bases, leaving 6 bases of the junction unmatched. Germline assignment: CDR1 MNHNY and CDR2 SVGAGI (reference sequence). CDR3 size: 14 residues.